The present TCR beta chain was sequenced within a study of T cells expressing NK-cell markers. Turning to this clonotype: Its specificity is unknown.

TCRdb reprocessed the 5' RACE reads, with one entry per CDR3 protein and no DNA. This sample's clone table lists roughly 430,000 distinct CDR3 sequences. Regarding the study as a whole: Dominant NKG2C+ clonotypes were found to form about 1.0-7.5% of CD8+ T cells in over five donors.

The CDR3 sequence is 15 residues long. This chain links TRBV12-3 or TRBV12-4 with TRBJ1-1; the D gene TCRdb calls, TRBD1, cannot be checked with no DNA. The sample taken for sequencing was blood T cells: a sorted CD56 or NKG2C T cell subset, CD4+ or CD8+ T cells, or bulk PBMC T cells (not recorded which). The sequence came from a woman between 18 and 70 years old in good health. This CDR3 reads CASSPEGAMNTEAFF.